This T cell receptor beta chain was found in a study of cytomegalovirus exposure and HLA in healthy donors (dated 2017 in TCRdb). Looking at the study overall: According to an earlier analysis of 587 of the donors, 150 million to 200 million T cells yielded approximately 120 million unique TCR beta sequences and roughly 280 Gb of sequence data. A later analysis re-analyzed previously published TCR beta repertoires from about 730 donors and added high-resolution HLA genotyping to study TCR occurrence patterns. Donor age, sex, ethnicity and CMV serostatus were compiled together with the repertoire data. The genetic ancestry cluster associated with self-reported Caucasian donors included 81% of the 398 genotyped donors. Every repertoire in the discovery cohort had been generated on one and the same sequencing platform. Rather than drawing on any new phenotypic data, the later analysis identified candidate immune exposures from TCR beta sequences and the way those sequences occurred across donors. An earlier analysis of some 500 of the donors applied high-throughput TCR beta sequencing to assess whether each TCR beta V gene segment acted as functional or pseudogenic. A later genetic analysis used genome-wide SNP genotypes for 398 of the 666 donors, treating that subset as a discovery cohort. Because of strong linkage in the cohort, 4 to 6 DR-DQ haplotypes were treated as single units for association and clustering. Typing coverage varied by locus: about 620-640 donors for A, B, C, DRB1 and DQB1; roughly 500 for DQA1; about 600 for DPA1; approximately 450 for DPB1. On average, roughly 240,000 unique TCR beta nucleotide sequences were sequenced per donor among several hundred genotyped donors of the cohort, with 15% to 20% of those sequences being non-productive. The study aimed to test whether cataloging public T cell receptors could reveal signatures of past pathogen exposure. HLA typing covered class I and class II loci at four-digit resolution. High-throughput TCR immunosequencing, statistical association of individual TCRs with disease status, and machine learning were combined to predict cytomegalovirus infection status. The study used immunosequencing to profile the T cell repertoires of approximately 690 subjects and linked those repertoires to cytomegalovirus serostatus. Along with the roughly 670-subject first cohort, a separate validation cohort of over 90 different subjects was used. Roughly 300 gigabases of sequencing data and tens of millions of unique TCR sequences were included in an early release covering about 700 HLA-typed donors.

In total, more than 500 healthy bone marrow donors made up the cohort. At the time of sampling, all cohort members were nominally healthy, though unrecorded immune exposures were likely present. The donor was CMV seronegative and was included in the group of about 400 seronegative cohort members. Every donor gave a peripheral blood sample, and the peripheral blood mononuclear cells from that sample were used for TCR beta sequencing. The Qiagen DNeasy Blood Extraction Kit was used to extract genomic DNA from the blood cell samples. In regard to this clone: Its antigen specificity is not known. No base quality values were provided; no much bigger clone lies one nucleotide off.

Inclusive of the bounding cysteine and phenylalanine, the CDR3 is 14 residues long. Only CDR3 DNA is held: 42 bases, read in frame from base 1. Study-wide findings and limitations: A cluster of highly shared sequence variants was judged likely to be a technical artifact of the sequencing pipeline. In the study, approximately 160 TCR beta chains were listed as associated with cytomegalovirus. The 87-base-pair reads could not distinguish some IMGT-functional V segments, including TRBV6-2 and TRBV6-3, so those segments were excluded. A further reported finding was that TCR beta sequences accurately predicted the HLA-A and HLA-B alleles for most subjects in the first cohort. Linkage disequilibrium might explain the correlated functional status among segregating V segments, but an unknown experimental factor could not be ruled out. According to a later analysis, TCR association rates differed among HLA loci, with DRB1 alleles showing the most associated TCRs and HLA-C alleles showing the fewest. A later analysis associated around 16,000 TCR beta sequences with specific HLA alleles at a false discovery rate of 0.05. Approximately 16 rarely observed V segments, including chromosome 9 orphons, were excluded from the earlier analysis of approximately 500 of the donors because counts were too low. Presence/absence analyses assumed roughly uniform sequencing depth across donors, an assumption that may not hold. Only TCR beta chains were sequenced in this cohort, and the absence of alpha or paired-chain data limited detectable features. In a later analysis, several top co-occurrence clusters were reported to appear linked to parvovirus B19, influenza, CMV and Epstein-Barr virus. In a later genetic analysis, a missense DCLRE1C variant was associated with V-gene and J-gene trimming of TCR beta chains, and the association was replicated in an independent cohort. In vitro tests confirmed that three of the cytomegalovirus-associated TCR beta chains recognize cytomegalovirus antigens. Most TCR sequences were observed very rarely across donors, whereas some public TCRs were present in many individuals. In a later genetic analysis, fewer N-insertions in productive TCRs were reported among donors in an Asian-associated ancestry cluster than the roughly 700-donor mean. A later analysis found that HLA-associated TCR beta chains were more clonally expanded and had lower generation probabilities than equally common non-associated chains. In a later analysis, most CMV-associated TCR beta chains were found to appear HLA-restricted, with HLA associations seemingly driven largely by CMV exposure. Because HLA typing was missing for some donors at each locus, association tests included only the typed subset. The classifier was reported to diagnose cytomegalovirus status with high specificity and sensitivity in both the original cohort and the validation cohort. When HLA alleles, especially DR and DQ, strongly co-occurred, attributing TCR associations to individual alleles was difficult. The authors suggested that the approach could potentially be generalized to other disease states and immunological phenotypes. In an earlier analysis of 500 to 650 of the donors, most TCR beta V segments appeared in productive rearrangements about 87% or about 30% of the time, broadly matching IMGT annotations. The only immune exposure information available for the cohort was CMV serostatus.

The library was prepared using the immunoSEQ multiplex PCR assay. The multiplex PCR relied on a mix of 60 forward primers for TCR Vbeta segments and 13 reverse primers for TCR Jbeta segments. The CDR3 region of rearranged TCR beta genes was amplified from genomic DNA with a multiplex PCR assay. Amplified TCR beta libraries were sequenced as 87-base-pair reads on the Illumina HiSeq System. Turning to the authors' computational methods: A later analysis counted about 80 million unique TCR beta chains across the 650 to 800 repertoires, and around 12 million of these chains were shared by at least two donors. A nearest-neighbor algorithm error-corrected the raw reads and collapsed the reads into unique sequences, merging closely related sequences to remove PCR and sequencing errors. To assign V, D and J gene segments, CDR3 sequences were aligned to IMGT reference sequences. Each retained sequence needed at least a six-nucleotide match to both a V gene segment and a J gene segment. Rearrangements were classified as productive when the CDR3 lacked stop codons and remained in frame with V and J, and all other rearrangements were classified as non-productive. Following IMGT convention, CDR3 was defined as the stretch from the second conserved V-encoded cysteine up to the conserved J-encoded phenylalanine. The earlier analysis of fewer than 700 of the donors excluded sequences that lacked an unambiguous match to a single V gene segment. In an earlier analysis of several hundred of the donors, V segments were called functional above 56.7% productive rearrangements and were called segregating when the between-donor standard deviation exceeded 5%. To diagnose cytomegalovirus status from the catalog of TCR beta chain sequences, a statistical classification framework was built. In a later analysis, TCR nucleotide sequences were compared against IMGT/GENE-DB human TR gene sequences so that V and J genes could be assigned. The TCRdist pipeline was used in a later analysis to assign CDR3 sequences and most-parsimonious VDJ recombination scenarios. In a later analysis, each TCR beta chain was defined by its CDR3 amino acid sequence together with its V-gene family, and reads lacking a unique V-gene family were excluded. To address suspected cross-contamination and a sequencing artifact, a later analysis removed roughly 580 highly shared, low-generation-probability nucleotide sequences. In a later analysis, a clonal expansion index for each public chain was calculated from normalized within-repertoire ranks of inferred template counts. In a later analysis, generation probabilities were computed with a VDJ recombination model fitted to out-of-frame rearrangements, and the resulting probabilities were checked against IGoR. Hypergeometric tests were used in a later analysis to score TCR-TCR, TCR-HLA and TCR-CMV co-occurrence, with a repertoire-size bias correction applied to the TCR pairs. In a later analysis, false discovery rates were estimated by permuting HLA or CMV assignments 20 times. In a later analysis, co-occurring TCRs were grouped using DBSCAN, with TCRdist sequence similarity added in when clustering inside HLA-allele-positive subsets. Repertoires with fewer than 30,000 or more than 120,000 public chains were left out of co-occurrence clustering, as were four to six repertoires with anomalous nucleotide sharing. This is the immuneACCESS table as TCRdb keeps it, with only in-frame sequences that have V and J called. A part of the clones is gone; compared with another copy, unresolved V genes explain less than half, and the rest is unexplained. V, J and clone size are those of that table, while D and trimming were read from the DNA. Here the sample has roughly 190,000 clones; 65% to 85% occur a single time. The biggest ten clones account for 3.5% to 4% of the sample.

The receptor was isolated from a man over 45 in good health and CMV-seronegative. Input material: PBMCs. The chain is made from TRBV12-2 and TRBJ2-2; the table's D call, TRBD1, was not checked against the DNA. TRBV12-2 is given as a pseudogene. The CDR3 loop reads CARISRGRTGELFF. The nucleotide sequence reads as follows: TGTGCAAGGATTAGCAGGGGGAGAACCGGGGAGCTGTTTTTT.